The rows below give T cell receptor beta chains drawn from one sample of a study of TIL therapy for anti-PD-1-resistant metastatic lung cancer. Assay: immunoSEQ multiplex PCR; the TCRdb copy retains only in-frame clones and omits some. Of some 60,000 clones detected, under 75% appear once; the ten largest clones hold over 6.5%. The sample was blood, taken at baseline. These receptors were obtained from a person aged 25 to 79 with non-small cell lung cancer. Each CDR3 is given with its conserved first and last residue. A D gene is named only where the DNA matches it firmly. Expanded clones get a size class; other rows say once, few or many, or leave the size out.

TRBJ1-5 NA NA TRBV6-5 CASNSGRSNQPQHF TGTGCCAGCAATTCAGGGCGTAGCAATCAGCCCCAGCATTTT
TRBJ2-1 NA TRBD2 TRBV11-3 CASSLDPGLADNEQFF TGTGCCAGCAGCTTAGATCCCGGACTAGCGGACAATGAGCAGTTCTTC
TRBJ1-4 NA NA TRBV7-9 CASSHYERLNEKLFF TGTGCCAGCAGCCATTATGAAAGGCTAAATGAAAAACTGTTTTTT
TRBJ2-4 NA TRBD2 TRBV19 CASSRTSGGRNIQYF TGTGCCAGTAGTCGGACTAGCGGGGGCCGAAACATTCAGTACTTC
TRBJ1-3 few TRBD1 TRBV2 CASSDWAGGISGNTIYF TGTGCCAGCAGTGATTGGGCAGGGGGTATCTCTGGAAACACCATATATTTT
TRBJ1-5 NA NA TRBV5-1 CASSLAGAGDQPQHF TGCGCCAGCAGCTTGGCCGGGGCAGGGGACCAGCCCCAGCATTTT
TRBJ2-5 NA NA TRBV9 CASSVGLSQRETQYF TGTGCCAGCAGCGTAGGGCTAAGTCAGCGGGAGACCCAGTACTTC
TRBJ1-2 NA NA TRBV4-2 CASSQDGGGTYGYTF TGTGCCAGCAGCCAAGATGGGGGGGGCACCTATGGCTACACCTTC
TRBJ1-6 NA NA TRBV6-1 CASSGTLGGSGNSPLHF TGTGCCAGCAGTGGAACCCTGGGGGGGAGTGGAAATTCACCCCTCCACTTT
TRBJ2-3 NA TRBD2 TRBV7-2 CAPGRGGHRDTQYF TGTGCCCCGGGGCGGGGGGGCCATAGGGATACGCAGTATTTT
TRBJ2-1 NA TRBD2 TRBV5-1 CASSPGLGLYNEQFF TGCGCCAGCAGCCCGGGACTAGGTCTATACAATGAGCAGTTCTTC
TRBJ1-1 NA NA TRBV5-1 CASSLVWGASVNTEAFF TGCGCCAGCAGCTTGGTTTGGGGGGCGTCGGTGAACACTGAAGCTTTCTTT
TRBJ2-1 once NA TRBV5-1 CASSPGRGDHNEQFF TGCGCCAGCAGTCCTGGGAGAGGGGATCACAATGAGCAGTTCTTC
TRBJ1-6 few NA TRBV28 CASSFQDGGGSPLHF TGTGCCAGCAGTTTCCAGGACGGAGGGGGTTCACCCCTCCACTTT
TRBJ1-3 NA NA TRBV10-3 CAISAGTDEIGF TGTGCCATCAGTGCCGGGACGGACGAGATTGGTTTT
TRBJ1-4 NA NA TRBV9 CASSLGLGNEKLFF TGTGCCAGCAGCCTCGGACTGGGAAATGAAAAACTGTTTTTT
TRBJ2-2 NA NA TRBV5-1 CASCQGSNTGELFF TGCGCCAGTTGCCAGGGCTCGAACACCGGGGAGCTGTTTTTT
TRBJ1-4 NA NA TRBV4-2 CASSQEVATASEKLFF TGTGCCAGCAGCCAAGAAGTTGCGACAGCAAGCGAAAAACTGTTTTTT
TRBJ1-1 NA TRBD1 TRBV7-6 CASSQQGARTEAFF TGTGCCAGCAGCCAACAGGGGGCGCGGACTGAAGCTTTCTTT
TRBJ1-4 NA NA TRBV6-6 CASSYRKDSNEKLFF TGTGCCAGCAGTTACAGGAAAGACTCTAATGAAAAACTGTTTTTT
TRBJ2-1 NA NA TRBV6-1 CASIHDRPSYNEQFF TGTGCCAGCATTCACGACAGGCCTTCCTACAATGAGCAGTTCTTC
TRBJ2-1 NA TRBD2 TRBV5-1 CASSLARLAGVYNEQFF TGCGCCAGCAGCTTGGCCAGGCTAGCGGGAGTCTACAATGAGCAGTTCTTC
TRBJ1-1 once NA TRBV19 CASHQGSMNTEAFF TGTGCCTCACATCAGGGGAGCATGAACACTGAAGCTTTCTTT
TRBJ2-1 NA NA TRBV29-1 CSVESGIIKVYNEQFF TGCAGCGTTGAGTCAGGGATCATAAAGGTGTACAATGAGCAGTTCTTC
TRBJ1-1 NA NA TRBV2 CASREVQTEAFF TGTGCCAGCAGGGAAGTTCAAACTGAAGCTTTCTTT
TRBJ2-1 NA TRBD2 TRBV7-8 CASSLVYASGRVNNEQFF TGTGCCAGCAGCTTAGTTTATGCTAGCGGGAGAGTAAACAATGAGCAGTTCTTC
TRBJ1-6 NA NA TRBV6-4 CASSDLKSVNYNSPLHF TGTGCCAGCAGTGACCTCAAATCAGTTAATTATAATTCACCCCTCCACTTT
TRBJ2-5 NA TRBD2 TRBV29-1 CSAGLAGQETQYF TGCAGCGCCGGACTAGCGGGACAAGAGACCCAGTACTTC
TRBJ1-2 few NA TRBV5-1 CASSLAQGLYGYTF TGCGCCAGCAGCTTGGCCCAGGGCCTCTATGGCTACACCTTC
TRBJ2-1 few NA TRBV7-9 CASSLTQGTYNEQFF TGTGCCAGCAGCTTAACGCAGGGGACTTACAATGAGCAGTTCTTC
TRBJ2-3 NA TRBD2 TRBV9 CASSSGASGRIPDTQYF TGTGCCAGCAGCTCCGGCGCTAGCGGGAGGATCCCAGATACGCAGTATTTT
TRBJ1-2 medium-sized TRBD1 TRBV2 CASTRTGYGYTF TGTGCCAGCACTCGGACAGGCTATGGCTACACCTTC
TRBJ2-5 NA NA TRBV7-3 CASSFLRGETQYF TGTGCCAGCAGCTTTCTCAGGGGTGAGACCCAGTACTTC
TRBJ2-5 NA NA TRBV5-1 CASSFRPQREETQYF TGCGCCAGCAGCTTTCGCCCCCAGCGGGAAGAGACCCAGTACTTC
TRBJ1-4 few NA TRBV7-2 CASSLVRRTWGEKLFF TGTGCCAGCAGCTTAGTACGGCGGACCTGGGGCGAAAAACTGTTTTTT
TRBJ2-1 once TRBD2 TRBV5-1 CASSLLAGGGNEQFF TGCGCCAGCAGCTTACTAGCGGGAGGAGGGAATGAGCAGTTCTTC
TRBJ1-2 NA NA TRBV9 CASSPLAGSDGYTF TGTGCCAGCAGCCCCTTAGCGGGGTCCGATGGCTACACCTTC
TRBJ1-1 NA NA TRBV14 CASSPEQGWTEAFF TGTGCCAGCAGCCCCGAACAGGGATGGACTGAAGCTTTCTTT
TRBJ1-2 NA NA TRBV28 CASSLSTGANYGYTF TGTGCCAGCAGTTTATCGACGGGGGCTAACTATGGCTACACCTTC
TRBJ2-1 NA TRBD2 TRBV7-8 CASSLNVGGTREQFF TGTGCCAGCAGCCTAAACGTGGGAGGGACCCGGGAGCAGTTCTTC
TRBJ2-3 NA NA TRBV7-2 CASSPRSTGTDTQYF TGTGCCAGCAGCCCAAGATCCACTGGCACAGATACGCAGTATTTT
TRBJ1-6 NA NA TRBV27 CASSYGGRIWNSPLHF TGTGCCAGCAGCTACGGGGGGCGCATTTGGAATTCACCCCTCCACTTT
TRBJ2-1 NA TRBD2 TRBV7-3 CASSPPSGNEQFF TGTGCCAGCAGCCCGCCTAGCGGCAATGAGCAGTTCTTC
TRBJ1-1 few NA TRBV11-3 CASSILGTEAFF TGTGCCAGCAGCATTTTGGGCACTGAAGCTTTCTTT
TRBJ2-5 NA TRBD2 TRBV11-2 CASLSGIREETQYF TGTGCCAGCCTTAGCGGGATCCGCGAGGAGACCCAGTACTTC
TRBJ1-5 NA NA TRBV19 CASSIMTYNQPQHF TGTGCCAGTAGTATAATGACCTACAATCAGCCCCAGCATTTT
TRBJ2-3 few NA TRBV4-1 CASKKGPNTDTQYF TGCGCCAGCAAAAAGGGCCCCAACACAGATACGCAGTATTTT
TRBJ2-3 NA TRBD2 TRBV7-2 CASSPASGGRNTQYF TGTGCCAGCAGCCCAGCCTCGGGGGGGCGAAATACGCAGTATTTT
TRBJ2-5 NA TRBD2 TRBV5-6 CASTELGASGKETQYF TGTGCCAGCACCGAATTGGGGGCTAGCGGGAAAGAGACCCAGTACTTC
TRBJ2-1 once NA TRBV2 CASRIGTFELEFF TGTGCCAGCAGAATCGGGACCTTCGAATTGGAGTTCTTC
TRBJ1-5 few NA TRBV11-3 CASSTREDQPQHF TGTGCCAGCAGCACGCGAGAAGATCAGCCCCAGCATTTT